Each of the 8 T cell receptor beta chains below was sequenced from the same sample in a study of shared clonotypes between healthy human individuals. The assay was immunoSEQ multiplex PCR, and TCRdb's table has in-frame clones only and misses some. The sample shows about half a million clones, 60% to 80% of them seen only once. The material sequenced was PBMCs. The receptors stem from a woman aged 40 to 55 in good health. Some clones in this sample may be carry-over from other donors' samples.

This clone was detected only once. This chain links TRBV11-2 with TRBJ1-2; the D gene is possibly TRBD1 (6 bases). The germline gives CDR1 SGHAT, CDR2 FQNNGV. The CDR3 is made up of 14 amino acids. Trimming took off 6 bases at V and 4 bases at J, with 15 bases between the two ends. The CDR3 is CASRVQGSTYGYTF. In nucleotides, the CDR3 is TGTGCCAGCAGAGTACAGGGTTCAACCTATGGCTACACCTTC.

The rearrangement links TRBV7-2 to TRBJ1-2; 8 nucleotides match TRBD1. Trimming took 0 bases from V and 4 from J; bases not matched to a gene: 7. Germline values: CDR1 SGHTA, CDR2 FQGNSA. The CDR3 runs to 16 residues. The CDR3 coding sequence is TGTGCCAGCAGCTTAGCGCAGGGGGCGGGAGGCTATGGCTACACCTTC. Residues: CASSLAQGAGGYGYTF.

This sequence joins TRBV4-1 and TRBJ2-5; D unresolved. Germline V gene data show CDR1 as MGHRA and CDR2 as YSYEKL. The CDR3 contains 16 residues. The V end was cut by 0 bases, the J end by 0 bases, with 11 bases between. CDR3 in amino acids: CASSQEVRRHQETQYF. The CDR3 DNA reads TGCGCCAGCAGCCAAGAAGTGAGACGGCACCAAGAGACCCAGTACTTC.

V gene TRBV19 combines with J gene TRBJ2-7; TRBD1 matches at 10 bases. The CDR3 has 14 amino acids. In germline, CDR1 is LNHDA, CDR2 SQIVND (reference sequence). V was pared by 10 bases and J by 4 bases, with 10 bases of the junction left unmatched. The CDR3 DNA reads TGTGCCACCACCTTCGGACAGGGGGTATACGAGCAGTACTTC. The encoded protein is CATTFGQGVYEQYF.

The chain couples TRBV30 to TRBJ2-7, with TRBD2 as a possible D gene (6 bases). V lost 4 bases and J lost 6, with 16 bases in between. The germline gives CDR1 GTSNPN, CDR2 SVGIG (reference sequence). The CDR3 loop spans 13 amino acids. The CDR3 DNA reads TGTGCCTGGACGCTAGTTGTGGGGGGCGAGCAGTACTTC. It translates to CAWTLVVGGEQYF. Full variable domain (rest looked up from reference TRBV30 and TRBJ2-7): SQTIHQWPATLVQPVGSPLSLECTVEGTSNPNLYWYRQAAGRGLQLLFYSVGIGQISSEVPQNLSASRPQDRQFILSSKKLLLSDSGFYLCAWTLVVGGEQYFGPGTRLTVT.

The V gene is TRBV9, the J gene TRBJ2-1; tentatively, D is TRBD1 or TRBD2 (5 bases each). CDR3 length: 14 amino acids. Germline assignment: CDR1 SGDLS and CDR2 YYNGEE. V was trimmed by 3 bases and J by 0 bases, leaving 7 bases between them. CDR3 bases: TGTGCCAGCAGCGGGGGGAGCTCCTACAATGAGCAGTTCTTC. Amino acid sequence: CASSGGSSYNEQFF.

The chain couples TRBV7-2 to TRBJ2-5, with TRBD2 identical over 8 bases. The junction had 13 bases not matched to a gene; V was cut back by 5 bases and J by 5 bases. In germline, CDR1 is SGHTA, CDR2 FQGNSA. This CDR3 spans 16 amino acids. The CDR3 sequence is CASSQTPGGWGETQYF. The CDR3 DNA is TGTGCCAGCAGCCAGACCCCGGGAGGGTGGGGCGAGACCCAGTACTTC.

The chain couples TRBV6-5 to TRBJ2-7; unclear D gene. Germline-derived CDR1 and CDR2 are MNHEY and SVGAGI. This CDR3 has 13 amino acids. Deletions cut 6 bases from V and 6 bases from J, with 15 bases between. The DNA of the CDR3 is TGTGCCAGCAGCCCAGGAACCTTTGGCGAGCAGTACTTC. It is translated as CASSPGTFGEQYF.